This TCR beta chain was observed in a study of blood T cell repertoires in COVID-19. This CDR3 is built from 15 residues. Trimming took 2 bases from V and 0 from J, leaving 10 bases between them. Germline lookup yields CDR1 MNHEY and CDR2 SVGAGI. Per the original data handling: Reference gene primers were amplified, and this amplification served to estimate nucleated cell counts. Generated by immunoSEQ multiplex PCR, the TCRdb table keeps only in-frame clones and is missing some. V, J and clone size derive from that table, while D and trimming were established from the DNA sequence. The sample yields about 270,000 clones, around 90% seen once.

This chain uses TRBV6-5 with TRBJ2-5; no reliable D call. The specimen sequenced was peripheral blood. The clonotype comes from a man over 45 with acute or convalescent COVID-19. The DNA for the CDR3 is TGTGCCAGCAGTTACCGCGGAACTGACCAAGAGACCCAGTACTTC. Translated: CASSYRGTDQETQYF.